What follows are 26 T cell receptor beta chains derived from one specimen sequenced in a study of beta chain features in type 1 diabetes. Reverse transcription of all isolated RNA meant that expressed TCRB transcripts were sequenced. Here immunoSEQ multiplex PCR was the method, and the copy in TCRdb shows in-frame clones only, minus some. The sample contains 60,000 or so clones, roughly three fifths of which appear only once. Sample: Tregs from blood. These receptors were taken from a young woman in good health.

The chain is built from TRBV7-2 and TRBJ1-1; no clear D gene. There are 13 residues in the CDR3. Germline-derived CDR1 and CDR2 are SGHTA and FQGNSA. The V end lost 3 bases, the J end lost 6 bases, and 11 bases lay between the germline ends. This CDR3 is CASSFSRTPEAFF. The CDR3 nucleotides are TGTGCCAGCAGCTTTAGCAGAACCCCTGAAGCTTTCTTT.

This clone was observed a handful of times. V usage is TRBV6-1 and J usage is TRBJ2-5, with D possibly TRBD2 on 6 matching bases. The J call is in doubt because the DNA end fits TRBJ2-7 better. This CDR3 is built from 15 residues. Germline CDR1 and CDR2: MNHNS and SASEGT. CDR3 nucleotide sequence: TGTGCCAGTACTTTGTTAGCGGCCGCTTCCTACGAGCAGTACTTC. It codes for CASTLLAAASYEQYF.

This clone was counted only a few times. The chain employs TRBV7-9 and TRBJ2-1; 8 nucleotides line up with TRBD2. The CDR3 sequence is 15 residues long. Germline values: CDR1 SEHNR, CDR2 FQNEAQ (reference sequence). J gave up 4 bases and V 0 bases, and 2 bases lay outside the gene matches. In nucleotides, the CDR3 is TGTGCCAGCAGCTTAGCAGCGGGGGCTTACAATGAGCAGTTCTTC. Protein sequence: CASSLAAGAYNEQFF.

The chain is built from TRBV4-2 and TRBJ1-1, with D unresolved. The germline gives CDR1 LGHNA, CDR2 YNFKEQ. This CDR3 contains 17 residues. The ends were cut back, 0 bases at V and 1 base at J, with 15 bases in the middle. CDR3 loop: CASSQDLSAGKNTEAFF. The CDR3 DNA reads as TGTGCCAGCAGCCAAGATTTGAGCGCCGGGAAGAACACTGAAGCTTTCTTT.

The chain couples TRBV6-1 to TRBJ2-1, with a possible D match to TRBD1 (5 bases). CDR1 is MNHNS and CDR2 is SASEGT in the germline V gene. V was cut by 6 bases and J by 0 bases, with 12 bases left in between. CDR3 length equals 15 residues. This CDR3 reads CASRVGHSSYNEQFF. CDR3 nucleotide sequence: TGTGCCAGCAGGGTAGGACACAGCTCCTACAATGAGCAGTTCTTC.

The chain has TRBV6-5 and TRBJ2-7, with D tentatively TRBD1 (5 bases). The CDR3 runs to 13 residues. CDR1 is MNHEY, CDR2 SVGAGI, per germline. V lost 0 bases and J 6 bases, leaving 9 bases between the germline ends. This CDR3 reads CASSYSGRGEQYF. The CDR3, as DNA: TGTGCCAGCAGTTACTCGGGAAGGGGCGAGCAGTACTTC.

This clone was found once. The chain recombines TRBV2 with TRBJ1-2; D gene unclear. The CDR3 extends over 13 amino acids. The germline gives CDR1 SNHLY, CDR2 FYNNEI. Trimming took 0 bases from V and 4 from J, leaving 6 bases between them. CDR3: CASSEAGLYGYTF. In DNA form, the CDR3 reads TGTGCCAGCAGTGAAGCAGGACTCTATGGCTACACCTTC. The full variable domain, in which reference TRBV2 and TRBJ1-2 provide the parts outside the CDR3, is EPEVTQTPSHQVTQMGQEVILRCVPISNHLYFYWYRQILGQKVEFLVSFYNNEISEKSEIFDDQFSVERPDGSNFTLKIRSTKLEDSAMYFCASSEAGLYGYTFGSGTRLTVV.

This clone turned up a few times. This chain uses TRBV7-9 with TRBJ2-3, with D perhaps matching TRBD2 (6 bases). CDR3 length: 15 amino acids. V was trimmed by 4 bases and J by 1 base, leaving 12 bases between them. The germline V gene encodes CDR1 SEHNR and CDR2 FQNEAQ (reference sequence). CDR3 sequence (DNA): TGTGCCAGCAGCTCAAGCGGGCCCGGCACAGATACGCAGTATTTT. It is translated as CASSSSGPGTDTQYF.

Concerning this clone: One end of the junction is discordant with germline, which a read error may explain. The CDR3 here is CASSLGGLPIEKPFF. CDR3 in DNA: TGCGCCAGCAGCTTGGGGGGACTGCCAATTGAAAAACCGTTTTTT. The genes are TRBV5-1 and TRBJ1-4, with a weak D call TRBD1 (5 bases). Germline CDR1 reads SGHRS; CDR2 reads YFSETQ. The CDR3 consists of 15 residues.

The gene calls are TRBV4-1 and TRBJ2-3; a weak D match, TRBD2 (6 bases). Looked up from germline, CDR1 is MGHRA and CDR2 is YSYEKL. The CDR3 has 17 amino acids. V gave up 4 bases and J gave up 3 bases, with 20 bases separating them. The CDR3 reads CASSPQLALVITDTQYF. In DNA form, the CDR3 reads TGCGCCAGCAGCCCGCAACTAGCTTTGGTGATTACAGATACGCAGTATTTT.

The chain couples TRBV4-3 to TRBJ1-2; 7 nucleotides match TRBD1. The V gene end was trimmed by 1 base and the J gene end by 6 bases; junction bases not matched to a gene: 2. CDR3 size: 13 residues. CDR1 and CDR2 (germline): LGHNA, YSLEER. CDR3 amino acids: CASSQAQGDGYTF. The DNA of the CDR3 is TGCGCCAGCAGCCAAGCCCAGGGGGATGGCTACACCTTC.

This clone was seen a handful of times. The chain employs TRBV7-6 and TRBJ1-4; D might be TRBD1 (6 bases). Germline loops: CDR1 SGHVS, CDR2 FNYEAQ. V was shortened by 5 bases and J by 3 bases, with 13 bases between the two germline ends. The CDR3 length is 15 residues. This CDR3 is CASSQQGLANEKLFF. In nucleotides, the CDR3 is TGTGCCAGCAGCCAACAGGGTCTTGCTAATGAAAAACTGTTTTTT.

The chain employs TRBV10-3 and TRBJ2-1; 13 bases fit TRBD2. The ends lost 6 bases at V and 10 bases at J; junction bases unmatched: 6. The CDR3 is 14 amino acids. The germline CDR1 and CDR2 sequences are ENHRY and SYGVKD. CDR3 protein: CAIRTTSGGAEQFF. CDR3 in DNA: TGTGCCATCAGGACTACTAGCGGGGGGGCCGAGCAGTTCTTC.

This clone has only one observation. The chain uses TRBV27 and TRBJ1-2; tentative D call: TRBD1 (5 bases). The CDR3 is 13 amino acids. Germline CDR1 and CDR2: MNHEY and SMNVEV (reference sequence). V shed 1 base and J shed 5 bases, with 8 bases lying between them. DNA for the CDR3: TGTGCCAGCAGTTTATGGGGGGGGTATGGCTACACCTTC. Amino acid sequence: CASSLWGGYGYTF.

J is TRBJ2-7 and V is TRBV18; D gene unclear. The CDR3 consists of 11 residues. Trimming pared 5 bases from V and 2 bases from J, leaving 4 bases between. Germline V gene lookup returns CDR1 KGHSH and CDR2 LQKENI. CDR3 coding DNA: TGTGCCAGCTCAAGCGCCTACGAGCAGTACTTC. Translating it yields CASSSAYEQYF. The complete variable domain, with remaining parts taken from reference TRBV18 and TRBJ2-7, reads NAGVMQNPRHLVRRRGQEARLRCSPMKGHSHVYWYRQLPEEGLKFMVYLQKENIIDESGMPKERFSAEFPKEGPSILRIQQVVRGDSAAYFCASSSAYEQYFGPGTRLTVT.

CDR3 nucleotides: TGTGCCAGCAGCTTAGTCGGTTCTATGGAGGAAAAACTGTTTTTT. Protein: CASSLVGSMEEKLFF. The J gene is TRBJ1-4, the V gene TRBV7-2; D uncertain. V was cut by 1 base and J by 8 bases, with 14 bases left in between. In germline, CDR1 is SGHTA, CDR2 FQGNSA. The CDR3 sequence is 15 residues long.

J is TRBJ2-3 and V is TRBV19, with a tentative D call TRBD2 (5 bases). The CDR3 extends over 16 amino acids. The germline CDR1 and CDR2 sequences are LNHDA and SQIVND (reference sequence). Trimming removed 5 bases at V and 0 bases at J, with 15 bases between. CDR3 residues: CASSPPPDFSTDTQYF. The CDR3 DNA sequence: TGTGCCAGTAGTCCCCCTCCGGACTTTAGCACAGATACGCAGTATTTT.

The gene calls are TRBV15 and TRBJ2-3, with D possibly TRBD1 on 5 matching bases. Looked up from germline, CDR1 is LNHNV and CDR2 is YYDKDF (reference sequence). The CDR3 has 12 amino acids. V was shortened by 5 bases and J by 2 bases, with 5 bases between the two germline ends. The CDR3, as DNA: TGTGCCACCAGCGGGGCCACAGATACGCAGTATTTT. Amino acids: CATSGATDTQYF. Full variable domain (missing parts from reference TRBV15 and TRBJ2-3): DAMVIQNPRYQVTQFGKPVTLSCSQTLNHNVMYWYQQKSSQAPKLLFHYYDKDFNNEADTPDNFQSRRPNTSFCFLDIRSPGLGDTAMYLCATSGATDTQYFGPGTRLTVL.

The chain combines TRBV2 with TRBJ1-2, with D maybe TRBD1 (6 bases). This CDR3 has 14 residues. Germline assignment: CDR1 SNHLY and CDR2 FYNNEI. Deletions cut 6 bases from V and 4 bases from J, with 15 bases between. The CDR3 here is CASRGNRESYGYTF. CDR3 bases: TGTGCCAGCAGGGGAAACAGGGAATCCTATGGCTACACCTTC.

V and J are TRBV7-2 and TRBJ2-7, with unresolved D. Germline V lookup: CDR1 SGHTA, CDR2 FQGNSA. V was cut by 5 bases and J by 5 bases, with 7 bases left in between. CDR3 length: 11 residues. CDR3 bases: TGTGCCAGCAGCCCTTTCCACGAGCAGTACTTC. It yields the protein CASSPFHEQYF.

The V call is TRBV7-2, the J call TRBJ2-7, with 10 nucleotides matching TRBD2. The CDR3 covers 15 residues. The V gene end was trimmed by 0 bases and the J gene end by 2 bases; junction bases not matched to a gene: 1. Germline V lookup: CDR1 SGHTA, CDR2 FQGNSA. The chain's CDR3 is CASSLASGGPYEQYF. CDR3 bases: TGTGCCAGCAGCTTAGCTAGCGGGGGGCCCTACGAGCAGTACTTC.

The rearrangement joins TRBV11-2 to TRBJ2-7, with 9 bases matching TRBD1. CDR3 length: 15 residues. Per the germline V gene, CDR1 is SGHAT and CDR2 is FQNNGV. V was pared by 4 bases and J by 2 bases, with 6 bases of the junction left unmatched. CDR3 amino acids: CASSSDRGVTYEQYF. Written as DNA, the CDR3 is TGTGCCAGCAGCTCCGACAGGGGGGTAACCTACGAGCAGTACTTC.

The chain has TRBV5-1 and TRBJ2-3, with 10 bases lining up with TRBD2. Germline V CDR1 and CDR2: SGHRS, YFSETQ. Trimming at V came to 4 bases and at J to 11 bases, leaving 4 bases not matched to a gene. The CDR3 is 12 amino acids. CDR3 loop: CASSVGLAEQYF. The CDR3 DNA sequence: TGCGCCAGCAGCGTTGGACTAGCGGAGCAGTATTTT.

The chain is built from TRBV6-1 and TRBJ2-7; 10 nucleotides align to TRBD1. J was trimmed by 2 bases and V by 6 bases; bases with no gene match: 4. This CDR3 contains 14 residues. Germline V CDR1 and CDR2: MNHNS, SASEGT. CDR3 protein: CASSMGTGAYEQYF. In DNA, the CDR3 is TGTGCCAGCAGCATGGGGACAGGGGCCTACGAGCAGTACTTC.

The rearrangement joins TRBV25-1 to TRBJ1-6; D uncertain. The CDR3 consists of 15 residues. CDR1 and CDR2 (germline): MGHDK, SYGVNS. With 3 bases removed from V and 14 bases from J, the gap between germline ends came to 20 bases. DNA of the CDR3: TGTGCCAGCAGTGACCCAGGTGACCCCCGATTCACCCTCCACTTT. It is translated as CASSDPGDPRFTLHF.

The chain carries TRBV18 and TRBJ2-5; D unclear. TRBJ2-7 matches the DNA end more closely, so the J call is doubtful. In germline, CDR1 is KGHSH, CDR2 LQKENI. There are 11 residues in the CDR3. The CDR3 DNA follows: TGTGCCAGCTCACCTGCTTCCGAGCAGTACTTC. Its protein product is CASSPASEQYF.